This T cell receptor beta chain was observed in a study of T cells expressing NK-cell markers. Study-level information: With respect to HCMV, seven of the eight sequenced donors were seropositive, and one was seronegative.

The CDR3 is 14 residues long. Germline V gives CDR1 MDHEN, CDR2 SYDVKM. TCRdb reprocessed the 5' RACE reads; each CDR3 protein has one entry and no DNA is given. This sample's table reports 200,000 to 300,000 distinct CDR3 sequences. As to this clonotype: The antigen is unknown.

Overall study results and limits: Dominant NKG2C+ clonotypes were found to form about 1.0-7.5% of CD8+ T cells in roughly 6 donors. The CD3+CD56-NKG2C+ fraction was also led by these clonotypes in several donors.

The source of this sequence is a young man in good health. The sample taken for sequencing was blood T cells: a sorted CD56 or NKG2C T cell subset, CD4+ or CD8+ T cells, or bulk PBMC T cells (not recorded which). V usage is TRBV28 and J usage is TRBJ2-3; TCRdb designates TRBD2, a call that cannot be tested without DNA. The CDR3 spells CASSWGLASGTQYF.